This record looks at one T cell receptor beta chain sequence and its context. Its antigen is as yet unknown. It was with 60 Vbeta and 13 Jbeta primers that the PCR ran. The table came from immunoSEQ multiplex PCR; TCRdb's copy has only in-frame clones and leaves some out. The repertoire holds about 140,000 clones, 73% seen once, with roughly an eighth in the top ten. Unmatched junction bases numbered 3, after V lost 3 bases and J lost 6 bases. The germline CDR1 and CDR2 sequences are LNHDA and SQIVND (reference sequence). The CDR3 spans 15 residues. The sample comes from a study of cytomegalovirus exposure and HLA in healthy donors. Study summary: T cells numbering about 179 million yielded 95 million to 140 million unique TCR beta sequences in an earlier analysis. Broader study findings: Usually a TCR sequence was rare, but some public TCRs were found in many donors. HLA restriction was apparent for most CMV-associated TCR beta chains in a later analysis. V- and J-gene trimming of TCR beta was linked (in a later analysis) to a missense DCLRE1C variant.

This chain connects TRBV19 to TRBJ1-5; 12 nucleotides agree with TRBD1. The sequence was collected from a human donor in good health. Sequenced sample: PBMCs. The CDR3 coding sequence is TGTGCCAGTAGTATCGGGACAGGGGGCCTTCAGCCCCAGCATTTT. This sequence encodes CASSIGTGGLQPQHF.